The table lists the clone carrying this T cell receptor beta chain with a few counts. There are 14 residues in the CDR3. Trimming left V 3 bases short and J 8 bases short, with 16 bases between. In germline, CDR1 is SNHLY, CDR2 FYNNEI. This sample was taken from a study of spatial heterogeneity in lung cancer. Study overall: Around 70 TRACERx patients with early, untreated non-small cell lung cancer donated samples. Each unique TCR and UMI combination was seen more than ten times on average in raw reads.

Every cDNA TCR molecule received its own unique molecular identifier. A single record per CDR3 protein comes from TCRdb applying MiXCR to the 5' RACE reads. Found here are 39,000 or so distinct CDR3 sequences, more than 9% of them singletons; the top ten hold roughly a sixth. Sample time point: blood at routine non-recurrence follow-up after resection. Without sorting, whole RNA was sequenced from tumor, nontumor lung or frozen PBMC. This material consisted of PBMCs, taken at follow-up. The V gene is TRBV2, the J gene TRBJ1-2, with D uncertain. This receptor was obtained from a female donor with early-stage non-small cell lung cancer. Here the CDR3 reads CASSDSGPPEGYTF. The CDR3 DNA is TGTGCCAGCAGTGACTCTGGACCGCCTGAGGGCTACACCTTC. Complete variable domain (other parts from reference TRBV2 and TRBJ1-2): EPEVTQTPSHQVTQMGQEVILRCVPISNHLYFYWYRQILGQKVEFLVSFYNNEISEKSEIFDDQFSVERPDGSNFTLKIRSTKLEDSAMYFCASSDSGPPEGYTFGSGTRLTVV.